The source of this T cell receptor (beta chain) is a study of blood T cell repertoires in COVID-19. About the study: The United States, Italy and Spain provided the acute and convalescent COVID-19 samples. PBMCs, B-cell-depleted T cells, or T cells provided the cDNA or gDNA that made up the material.

Germline V gives CDR1 MGHDK, CDR2 SYGVNS. V was pared by 1 base and J by 2 bases, with 11 bases between. The CDR3 is 15 amino acids. Authors' methods: Amplification of reference gene primers was used by the study to estimate nucleated cell counts. Profiling relied on immunoSEQ multiplex PCR, and the TCRdb table lists in-frame clones only, not all of them. That table is the source of V, J and clone size, and D and trimming were worked out from the DNA. The sample shows around 100,000 clones, less than 85% of them seen only once. The V and J genes are TRBV25-1 and TRBJ1-2; TRBD1 might be the D (5 bases). The origin of this receptor is a man between 65 and 79 years old with active or convalescent COVID-19. Sequencing was carried out using peripheral blood. In DNA, the CDR3 is TGTGCCAGCAGTGAATGGGGCAAGGGAAACTATGGCTACACCTTC. Its translation is CASSEWGKGNYGYTF.